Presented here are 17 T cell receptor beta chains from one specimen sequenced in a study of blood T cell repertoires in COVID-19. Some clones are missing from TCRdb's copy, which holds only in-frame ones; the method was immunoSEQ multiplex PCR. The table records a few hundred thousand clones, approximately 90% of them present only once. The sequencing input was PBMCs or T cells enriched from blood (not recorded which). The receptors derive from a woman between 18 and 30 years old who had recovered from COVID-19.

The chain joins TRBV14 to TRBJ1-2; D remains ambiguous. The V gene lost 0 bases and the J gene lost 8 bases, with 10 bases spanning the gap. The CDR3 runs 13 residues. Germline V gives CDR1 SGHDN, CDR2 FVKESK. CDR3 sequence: CASSQDLAQGYTF. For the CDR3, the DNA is TGTGCCAGCAGCCAAGATCTAGCGCAGGGCTACACCTTC.

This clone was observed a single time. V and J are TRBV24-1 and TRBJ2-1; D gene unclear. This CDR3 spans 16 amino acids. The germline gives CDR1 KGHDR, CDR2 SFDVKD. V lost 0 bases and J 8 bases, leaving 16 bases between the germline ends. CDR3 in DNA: TGTGCCACCAGTGATTTGCCCACAGAGTCCTTCGATGAGCAGTTCTTC. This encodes CATSDLPTESFDEQFF.

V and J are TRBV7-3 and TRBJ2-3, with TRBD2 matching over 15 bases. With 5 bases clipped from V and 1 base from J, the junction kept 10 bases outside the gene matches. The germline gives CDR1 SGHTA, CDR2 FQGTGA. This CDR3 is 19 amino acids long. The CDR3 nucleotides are TGTGCCAGCAGCCTCCGGGGACTAGCGGGGGGCCAAGGCACAGATACGCAGTATTTT. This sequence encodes CASSLRGLAGGQGTDTQYF. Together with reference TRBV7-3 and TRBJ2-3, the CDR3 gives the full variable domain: GAGVSQTPSNKVTEKGKYVELRCDPISGHTALYWYRQSLGQGPEFLIYFQGTGAADDSGLPNDRFFAVRPEGSVSTLKIQRTERGDSAVYLCASSLRGLAGGQGTDTQYFGPGTRLTVL.

DNA for the CDR3: TGTGCCAGCAGTTCGCCGGGACAGTGGGACACCATATATTTT. This encodes CASSSPGQWDTIYF. The chain carries TRBV28 and TRBJ1-3, with 7 bases lining up with TRBD1. The germline gives CDR1 MDHEN, CDR2 SYDVKM. This CDR3 is built from 14 residues. V gave up 4 bases and J gave up 8 bases; unmatched junction bases: 8.

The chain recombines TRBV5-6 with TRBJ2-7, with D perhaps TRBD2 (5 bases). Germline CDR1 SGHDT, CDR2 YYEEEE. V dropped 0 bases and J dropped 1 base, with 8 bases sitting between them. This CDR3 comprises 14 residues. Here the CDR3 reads CASSLERLSYEQYF. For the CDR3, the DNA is TGTGCCAGCAGCTTGGAGCGACTATCCTACGAGCAGTACTTC.

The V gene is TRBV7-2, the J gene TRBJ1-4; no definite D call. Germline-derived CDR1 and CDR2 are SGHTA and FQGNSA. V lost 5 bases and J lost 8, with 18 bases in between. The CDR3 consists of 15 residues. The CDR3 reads CASSRGSQSQEKLFF. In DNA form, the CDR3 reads TGTGCCAGCAGCCGCGGGAGCCAGAGTCAGGAAAAACTGTTTTTT.

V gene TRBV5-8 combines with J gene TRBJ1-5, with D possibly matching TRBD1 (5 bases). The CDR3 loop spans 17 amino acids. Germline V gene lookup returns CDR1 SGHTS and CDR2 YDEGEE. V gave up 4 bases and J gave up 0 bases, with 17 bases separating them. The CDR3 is CASSLGTTAPSNQPQHF. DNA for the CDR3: TGTGCCAGCAGCCTGGGAACGACAGCGCCTAGCAATCAGCCCCAGCATTTT. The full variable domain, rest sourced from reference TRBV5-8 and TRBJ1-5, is EAGVTQSPTHLIKTRGQQATLRCSPISGHTSVYWYQQALGLGLQFLLWYDEGEERNRGNFPPRFSGRQFPNYSSELNVNALELEDSALYLCASSLGTTAPSNQPQHFGDGTRLSIL.

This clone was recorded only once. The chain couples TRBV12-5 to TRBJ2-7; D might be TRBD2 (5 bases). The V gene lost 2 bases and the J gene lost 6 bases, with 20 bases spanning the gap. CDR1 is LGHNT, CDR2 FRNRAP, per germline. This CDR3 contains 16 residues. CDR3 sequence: CASGLTTTGMPAEQYF. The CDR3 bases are TGTGCTAGTGGTTTGACAACTACCGGGATGCCCGCCGAGCAGTACTTC. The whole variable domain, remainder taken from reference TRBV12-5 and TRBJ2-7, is DARVTQTPRHKVTEMGQEVTMRCQPILGHNTVFWYRQTMMQGLELLAYFRNRAPLDDSGMPKDRFSAEMPDATLATLKIQPSEPRDSAVYFCASGLTTTGMPAEQYFGPGTRLTVT.

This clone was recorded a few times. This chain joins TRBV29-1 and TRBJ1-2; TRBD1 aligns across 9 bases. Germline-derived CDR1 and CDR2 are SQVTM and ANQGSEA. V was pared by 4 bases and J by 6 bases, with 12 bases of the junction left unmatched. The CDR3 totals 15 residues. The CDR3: CSVAYGLQGADGYTF. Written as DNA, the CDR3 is TGCAGCGTTGCTTACGGCCTACAGGGGGCGGATGGCTACACCTTC.

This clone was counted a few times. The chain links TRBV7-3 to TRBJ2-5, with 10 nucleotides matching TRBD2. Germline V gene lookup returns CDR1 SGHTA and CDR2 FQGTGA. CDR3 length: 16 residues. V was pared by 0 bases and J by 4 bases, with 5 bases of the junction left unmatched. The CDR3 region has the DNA TGTGCCAGCAGCTTAACTACGCTAGCGGGGGTAGAGACCCAGTACTTC. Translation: CASSLTTLAGVETQYF.

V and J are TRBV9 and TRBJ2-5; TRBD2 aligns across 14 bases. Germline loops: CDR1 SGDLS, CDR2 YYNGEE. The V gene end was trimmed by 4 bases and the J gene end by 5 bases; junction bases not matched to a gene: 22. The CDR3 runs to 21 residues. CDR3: CASSRDPGLAGGLALRETQYF. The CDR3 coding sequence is TGTGCCAGCAGCCGTGACCCTGGACTAGCGGGGGGCCTGGCCCTTAGGGAGACCCAGTACTTC.

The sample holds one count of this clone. CDR3 sequence (DNA): TGTGCCAGCAGCCCCAGCCAAACGGGCTATGGCTACACCTTC. Translated, it gives CASSPSQTGYGYTF. The chain links TRBV6-5 to TRBJ1-2; D gene unclear. Germline V gene data show CDR1 as MNHEY and CDR2 as SVGAGI. Deletions cut 6 bases from V and 4 bases from J, with 15 bases between. The CDR3 has 14 residues.

For the CDR3, the DNA is TGTGCCAGCAGTCGCCCATCGACAGGGTATAATTCACCCCTCCACTTT. Encoded protein: CASSRPSTGYNSPLHF. This sequence joins TRBV28 and TRBJ1-6, with 7 positions matching TRBD1. This CDR3 is 16 amino acids long. Germline V gene lookup returns CDR1 MDHEN and CDR2 SYDVKM. V gave up 5 bases and J gave up 4 bases; unmatched junction bases: 8.

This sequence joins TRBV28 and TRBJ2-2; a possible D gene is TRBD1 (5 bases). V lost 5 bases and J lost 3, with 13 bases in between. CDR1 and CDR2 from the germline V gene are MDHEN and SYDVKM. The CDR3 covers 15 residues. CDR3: CASSNWGRDTGELFF. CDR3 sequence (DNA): TGTGCCAGCAGTAACTGGGGCAGAGACACCGGGGAGCTGTTTTTT.

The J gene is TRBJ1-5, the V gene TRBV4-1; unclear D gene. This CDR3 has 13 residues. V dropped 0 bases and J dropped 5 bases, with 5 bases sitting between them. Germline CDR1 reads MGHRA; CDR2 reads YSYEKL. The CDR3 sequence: CASSQELHQPQHF. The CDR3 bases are TGCGCCAGCAGCCAAGAACTTCATCAGCCCCAGCATTTT.

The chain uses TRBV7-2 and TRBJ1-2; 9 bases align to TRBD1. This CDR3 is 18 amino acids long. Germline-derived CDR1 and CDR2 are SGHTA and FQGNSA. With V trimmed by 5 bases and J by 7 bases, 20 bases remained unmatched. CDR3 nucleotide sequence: TGTGCCAGCAGCCATAAACAGGGGGCGCAAGAGATGGGAAGTGGCTACACCTTC. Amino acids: CASSHKQGAQEMGSGYTF.

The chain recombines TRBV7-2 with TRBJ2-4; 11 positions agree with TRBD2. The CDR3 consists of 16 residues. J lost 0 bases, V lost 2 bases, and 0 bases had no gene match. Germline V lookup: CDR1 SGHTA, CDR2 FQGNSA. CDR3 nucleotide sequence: TGTGCCAGCAGCTTACTAGCGGGGGGAGCCAAAAACATTCAGTACTTC. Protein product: CASSLLAGGAKNIQYF.